Each of the 23 T cell receptor beta chains below was sequenced from the same sample in a study of radiation and T cells in renal cell carcinoma. Data came from immunoSEQ multiplex PCR; TCRdb stores just in-frame clones and leaves some out. This sample carries about 130,000 clones, about 88% of them seen once, and the ten largest clones take approximately 6%. Time point in this sample: blood 2 weeks post-SBRT. Treatment noted: 15 Gy SBRT to primary tumor, nephrectomy 4 weeks later. The source was blood, collected from a patient whose treatment included radiotherapy and nephrectomy. These receptors all stem from a woman between 65 and 79 years old with renal cell carcinoma.

Concerning this clone: One junction end does not reproduce the germline sequence, and a read error may be involved. The V and J genes are TRBV5-4 and TRBJ2-2, with TRBD2 matching over 7 bases. CDR3 length: 13 amino acids. Germline V gene data show CDR1 as SGHNT and CDR2 as YYREEE (reference sequence). The chain's CDR3 is CASRGGNAGELFF. Here the CDR3 DNA reads TGTGCCAGCAGGGGGGGGAACGCCGGGGAGCTGTTTTTT.

This clone has only a few counts. This chain joins TRBV5-6 and TRBJ1-5; D uncertain. This CDR3 is 15 amino acids long. V shed 1 base and J shed 3 bases, with 11 bases lying between them. Germline V CDR1 and CDR2: SGHDT, YYEEEE. CDR3 loop: CASSLRQAYNQPQHF. The CDR3 coding sequence is TGTGCCAGCAGCTTGCGGCAGGCTTACAATCAGCCCCAGCATTTT.

The J gene is TRBJ2-7, the V gene TRBV15; D gene unclear. The CDR3 covers 11 residues. The V end was cut by 4 bases, the J end by 7 bases, with 8 bases between. Germline V lookup: CDR1 LNHNV, CDR2 YYDKDF (reference sequence). Here the CDR3 reads CATSTSTEQYF. CDR3 coding DNA: TGTGCCACCAGCACCTCGACAGAGCAGTACTTC.

The J gene is TRBJ1-2, the V gene TRBV7-6; weak D call: TRBD1 (6 bases). This CDR3 is 16 amino acids long. With 4 bases removed from V and 5 bases from J, the gap between germline ends came to 20 bases. In germline, CDR1 is SGHVS, CDR2 FNYEAQ. CDR3 nucleotide sequence: TGTGCCAGCAGCTCAAAACTCGGTTGGGACAATTATGGCTACACCTTC. Its translation is CASSSKLGWDNYGYTF.

Written as DNA, the CDR3 is TGTGCCAGCAGCGTAGGAAGTAGCGGGGGGCGTAGAGTTAATGAGCAGTTCTTC. It codes for CASSVGSSGGRRVNEQFF. The chain carries TRBV7-2 and TRBJ2-1; TRBD2 aligns across 10 bases. Germline CDR1 is SGHTA and CDR2 is FQGNSA. V lost 5 bases, J lost 7 bases, and 17 bases stayed unmatched. The CDR3 sequence is 18 residues long.

The rearrangement uses TRBV11-2 and TRBJ2-3; no clear D gene. V lost 0 bases to trimming and J lost 2 bases, with 6 bases between them. Germline V gene lookup returns CDR1 SGHAT and CDR2 FQNNGV. The CDR3 is 14 residues long. The DNA of the CDR3 is TGTGCCAGCAGCTTAGATGGAGTCACAGATACGCAGTATTTT. Residues: CASSLDGVTDTQYF.

About this clone: One end of the junction is discordant with germline, which a read error may explain. The V call is TRBV7-7, the J call TRBJ2-1; no clear D gene. This CDR3 contains 15 residues. The germline V gene encodes CDR1 SSHAT and CDR2 FNYEAQ (reference sequence). The CDR3 is CASSFQVAIYNEQFF. In nucleotides, the CDR3 is TGTGCTAGCAGCTTTCAGGTCGCGATTTACAATGAGCAGTTCTTC. The full variable domain, completed using reference TRBV7-7 and TRBJ2-1, is GAGVSQSPRYKVTKRGQDVTLRCDPISSHATLYWYQQALGQGPEFLTYFNYEAQPDKSGLPSDRFSAERPEGSISTLTIQRTEQRDSAMYRCASSFQVAIYNEQFFGPGTRLTVL.

The chain joins TRBV27 to TRBJ2-5; 9 nucleotides agree with TRBD1. The CDR3 is 15 amino acids. V lost 5 bases and J lost 2; bases outside the gene matches: 6. Germline CDR1 is MNHEY and CDR2 is SMNVEV (reference sequence). DNA for the CDR3: TGTGCCAGCAGTCCCGGGGACAGGGCGCAAGAGACCCAGTACTTC. Its translation: CASSPGDRAQETQYF.

This clone showed up just a few times. V and J are TRBV30 and TRBJ1-1; D is unclear. Germline CDR1 reads GTSNPN; CDR2 reads SVGIG (reference sequence). The length of the CDR3 is 14 residues. V gave up 5 bases and J gave up 4 bases, with 17 bases separating them. The CDR3 region has the DNA TGTGCCTGGGGTTTAGGAGGGTCGGTCACTGAAGCTTTCTTT. Translated: CAWGLGGSVTEAFF. The variable domain in full, completed from reference TRBV30 and TRBJ1-1, reads SQTIHQWPATLVQPVGSPLSLECTVEGTSNPNLYWYRQAAGRGLQLLFYSVGIGQISSEVPQNLSASRPQDRQFILSSKKLLLSDSGFYLCAWGLGGSVTEAFFGQGTRLTVV.

The rearrangement joins TRBV7-9 to TRBJ1-1; D remains ambiguous. CDR3 length: 14 amino acids. V was shortened by 5 bases and J by 0 bases, with 10 bases between the two germline ends. Germline-derived CDR1 and CDR2 are SEHNR and FQNEAQ (reference sequence). The CDR3 here is CASSTPPMNTEAFF. CDR3 nucleotides: TGTGCCAGCAGCACACCCCCTATGAACACTGAAGCTTTCTTT.

CDR3 nucleotides: TGTGCCAGCAGCTCGCACAGGGGGCTGGATTCACCCCTCCACTTT. It specifies CASSSHRGLDSPLHF. The chain uses TRBV7-3 and TRBJ1-6, with 9 bases fitting TRBD1. The germline CDR1 and CDR2 sequences are SGHTA and FQGTGA. This CDR3 is built from 15 residues. The V segment lost 4 bases and the J segment 8 bases; nucleotides outside the gene matches: 6.

The J gene is TRBJ1-2, the V gene TRBV6-5, with 8 bases matching TRBD1. The CDR3 spans 13 residues. Germline-derived CDR1 and CDR2 are MNHEY and SVGAGI. V lost 7 bases, J lost 2 bases, and 3 bases stayed unmatched. Here the CDR3 DNA reads TGTGCCAGCACCCGACAGGGGAACTATGGCTACACCTTC. Amino acids: CASTRQGNYGYTF.

J is TRBJ2-5 and V is TRBV2; the D gene is possibly TRBD1 (6 bases). CDR3 length: 14 residues. Trimming left V 6 bases short and J 5 bases short, with 16 bases between. The germline V gene has CDR1 SNHLY and CDR2 FYNNEI. The DNA of the CDR3 is TGTGCCAGCAGGGCCTTACAGGGTAGGGAGACCCAGTACTTC. Translation gives CASRALQGRETQYF.

This clone was seen once. This sequence joins TRBV27 and TRBJ1-5, with D perhaps TRBD1 (5 bases). With 5 bases removed from V and 4 bases from J, the gap between germline ends came to 12 bases. CDR1 is MNHEY, CDR2 SMNVEV, per germline (reference sequence). The CDR3 length is 14 residues. The CDR3 reads CASSPGPINQPQHF. The CDR3 DNA follows: TGTGCCAGCAGTCCGGGACCGATTAATCAGCCCCAGCATTTT.

CDR3 sequence reads: CATEAGNYGYTF. DNA for the CDR3: TGTGCCACCGAAGCAGGGAACTATGGCTACACCTTC. The chain is built from TRBV19 and TRBJ1-2; a possible D gene is TRBD1 (5 bases). The CDR3 consists of 12 residues. Trimming removed 10 bases at V and 2 bases at J, with 11 bases between. Germline V lookup: CDR1 LNHDA, CDR2 SQIVND (reference sequence).

This chain joins TRBV7-6 and TRBJ1-1; a weak D match, TRBD1 (6 bases). V lost 4 bases to trimming and J lost 7 bases, with 13 bases between them. The germline gives CDR1 SGHVS, CDR2 FNYEAQ. The CDR3 has 13 amino acids. The CDR3 sequence: CASSSRLRGEAFF. The CDR3 DNA follows: TGTGCCAGCAGCTCGCGGCTCAGGGGTGAAGCTTTCTTT.

The rearrangement links TRBV5-1 to TRBJ2-5; 16 nucleotides align to TRBD2. Losses at the gene ends were 0 bases for V and 5 bases for J; bases not matched to a gene: 4. CDR3 length: 17 residues. Germline V gene lookup returns CDR1 SGHRS and CDR2 YFSETQ. The CDR3 sequence: CASSLEGLAGGIETQYF. The CDR3 DNA reads as TGCGCCAGCAGCTTGGAGGGACTAGCGGGGGGGATCGAGACCCAGTACTTC.

V gene TRBV5-6 combines with J gene TRBJ2-1; tentatively, D is TRBD1 (6 bases). The CDR3 spans 14 residues. The V gene's germline CDR1 is SGHDT and CDR2 YYEEEE. Trimming shortened V by 5 bases and J by 4 bases, and 13 bases separated the two germline ends. This chain's CDR3 is CASSSRGRYNEQFF. CDR3 coding DNA: TGTGCCAGCAGTTCCAGGGGCAGATACAATGAGCAGTTCTTC.

This rearrangement joins TRBV30 to TRBJ1-2; D is unresolved. This CDR3 has 12 amino acids. V dropped 7 bases and J dropped 3 bases, with 12 bases sitting between them. Germline CDR1 GTSNPN, CDR2 SVGIG (reference sequence). The CDR3 reads CALTFGHYGYTF. The CDR3 coding sequence is TGTGCCTTGACCTTTGGGCACTATGGCTACACCTTC.

The genes are TRBV5-1 and TRBJ1-6, with 12 bases lining up with TRBD1. CDR3 size: 17 residues. Germline CDR1 is SGHRS and CDR2 is YFSETQ. The ends lost 3 bases at V and 10 bases at J; junction bases unmatched: 11. In DNA form, the CDR3 reads TGCGCCAGCAGCTCCGGGACAGGGGGCCGGATAAGCTCACCCCTCCACTTT. Residues: CASSSGTGGRISSPLHF.

The rearrangement joins TRBV5-1 to TRBJ1-2; TRBD1 aligns across 7 bases. This CDR3 has 16 residues. Trimming cost V 5 bases and J 2 bases; bases outside gene matches: 12. The germline V gene encodes CDR1 SGHRS and CDR2 YFSETQ. The DNA of the CDR3 is TGCGCCAGCAGTAAAAAAACCGGGACAGCAAACTATGGCTACACCTTC. Encoded protein: CASSKKTGTANYGYTF.

This rearrangement joins TRBV21-1 to TRBJ2-4; the D call of TRBD1 is as the table states it, not checked on the DNA. TRBV21-1 represents a pseudogene. The CDR3 is 14 amino acids. CDR3 in DNA: TGTGCCAGCAGTAGGGGGTTAGCCAAAAACATTCAGTACTTC. Its protein product is CASSRGLAKNIQYF.

The CDR3 loop reads CASSQRQANTGELFF. DNA of the CDR3: TGCGCCAGCAGCCAACGGCAGGCCAACACCGGGGAGCTGTTTTTT. The J gene is TRBJ2-2, the V gene TRBV4-1, with no clear D. The CDR3 covers 15 residues. Trimming pared 2 bases from V and 2 bases from J, leaving 9 bases between. Germline assignment: CDR1 MGHRA and CDR2 YSYEKL.